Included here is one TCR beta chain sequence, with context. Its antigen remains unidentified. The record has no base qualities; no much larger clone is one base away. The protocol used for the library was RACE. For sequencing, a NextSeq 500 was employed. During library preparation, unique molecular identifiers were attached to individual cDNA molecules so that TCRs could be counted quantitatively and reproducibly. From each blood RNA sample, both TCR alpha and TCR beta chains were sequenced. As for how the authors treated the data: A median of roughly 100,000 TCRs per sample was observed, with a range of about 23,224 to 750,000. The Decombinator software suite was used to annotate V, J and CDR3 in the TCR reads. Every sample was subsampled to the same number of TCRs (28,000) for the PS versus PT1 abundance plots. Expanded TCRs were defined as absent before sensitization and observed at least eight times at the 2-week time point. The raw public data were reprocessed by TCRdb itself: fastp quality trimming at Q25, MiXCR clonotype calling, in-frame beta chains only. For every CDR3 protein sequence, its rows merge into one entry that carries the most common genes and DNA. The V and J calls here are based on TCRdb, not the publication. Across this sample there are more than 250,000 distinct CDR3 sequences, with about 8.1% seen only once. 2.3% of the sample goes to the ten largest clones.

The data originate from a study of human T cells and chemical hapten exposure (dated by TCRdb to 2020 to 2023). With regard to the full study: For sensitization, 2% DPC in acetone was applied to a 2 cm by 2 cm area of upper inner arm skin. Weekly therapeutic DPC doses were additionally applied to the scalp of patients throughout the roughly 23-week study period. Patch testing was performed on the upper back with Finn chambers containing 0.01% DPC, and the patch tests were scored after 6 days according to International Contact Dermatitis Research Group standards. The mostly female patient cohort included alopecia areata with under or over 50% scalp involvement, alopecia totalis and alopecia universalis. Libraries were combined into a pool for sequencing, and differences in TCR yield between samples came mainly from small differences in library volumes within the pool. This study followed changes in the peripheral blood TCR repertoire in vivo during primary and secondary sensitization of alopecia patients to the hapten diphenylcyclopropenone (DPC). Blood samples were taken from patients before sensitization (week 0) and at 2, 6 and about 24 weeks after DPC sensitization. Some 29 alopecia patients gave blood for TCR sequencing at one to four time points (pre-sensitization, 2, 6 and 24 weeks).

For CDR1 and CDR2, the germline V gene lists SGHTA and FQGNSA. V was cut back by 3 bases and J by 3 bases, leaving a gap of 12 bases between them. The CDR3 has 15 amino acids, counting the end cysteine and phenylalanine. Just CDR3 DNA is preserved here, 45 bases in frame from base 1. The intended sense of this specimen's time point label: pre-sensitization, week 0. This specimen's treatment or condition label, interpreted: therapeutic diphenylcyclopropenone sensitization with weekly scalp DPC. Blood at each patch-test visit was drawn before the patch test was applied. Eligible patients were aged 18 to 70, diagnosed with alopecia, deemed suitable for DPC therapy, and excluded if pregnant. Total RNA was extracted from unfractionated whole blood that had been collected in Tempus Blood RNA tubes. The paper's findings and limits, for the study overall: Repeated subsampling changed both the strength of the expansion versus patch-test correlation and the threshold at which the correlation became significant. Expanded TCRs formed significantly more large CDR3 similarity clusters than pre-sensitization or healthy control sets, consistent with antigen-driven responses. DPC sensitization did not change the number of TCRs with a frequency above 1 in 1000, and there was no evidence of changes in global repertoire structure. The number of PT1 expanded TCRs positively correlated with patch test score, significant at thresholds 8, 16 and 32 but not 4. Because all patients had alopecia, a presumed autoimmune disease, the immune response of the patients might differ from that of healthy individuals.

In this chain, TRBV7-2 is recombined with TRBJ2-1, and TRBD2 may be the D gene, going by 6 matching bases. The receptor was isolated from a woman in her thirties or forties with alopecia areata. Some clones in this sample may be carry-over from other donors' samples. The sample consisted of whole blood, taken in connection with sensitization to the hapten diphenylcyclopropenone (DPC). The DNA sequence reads TGTGCCAGCAGCTTCTTCGCGGGAAACTACAATGAGCAGTTCTTC. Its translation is CASSFFAGNYNEQFF.